The clone carrying this T cell receptor (beta chain) was recorded once. Its antigen is as yet unknown. In the same sample, other DNA sequences code for this CDR3. The V gene's germline CDR1 is KGHSH and CDR2 LQKENI. Trimming left V 2 bases short and J 0 bases short, with 7 bases between. The CDR3 covers 15 residues. Per the original methods: Junction-only sequences without quality scores were provided by ImmunoSEQ, so filtering was different. Using immunoSEQ multiplex PCR, the repertoire was profiled, and TCRdb retains in-frame clones only, with some absent. The V and J calls and clone size were taken over from that table, and D and trimming were inferred from the DNA. Counted here are approximately 2.3 million clones, over 90% occurring once; the ten biggest clones make up 0.39%. This entry belongs to a study of shared clonotypes between healthy human individuals. At the level of the study: A donor's plate count was three for CD4 naive and three for CD4 memory; CD8 naive had two and CD8 memory one.

Findings of the study overall: Across several donors, naive CD4 shared 5% to 6.5%, naive CD8 approximately 3.5%, memory CD4 about 2.5%, memory CD8 0.4%. Non-shared clonotypes had lower generation probabilities than clonotypes shared by all four sorted-subset donors.

Sequencing was done on a sample of naive CD4+ T cells from PBMCs. Subset indicated: CD45RA+ positively selected. The clonotype was recovered from a man between 18 and 29 years old in good health. Some clones in this sample may be carry-over from other donors' samples. V usage is TRBV18 and J usage is TRBJ2-2; a possible D gene is TRBD1 (5 bases). CDR3: CASSPGQANTGELFF. CDR3 coding DNA: TGTGCCAGCTCACCAGGACAAGCGAACACCGGGGAGCTGTTTTTT.